This entry lists 11 T cell receptor beta chains sequenced from one sample in a study of Graves' ophthalmopathy and Graves' hyperthyroidism. TCR beta CDR3 amplification used RNA transcripts. An opening RT-PCR round employed HTBI primers and preceded a second-round multiplex PCR. TCRdb reprocessed the multiplex PCR reads via MiXCR and lists one record per CDR3 protein. The sample lists over a million distinct CDR3 sequences; roughly 35% were seen once. Sequences were obtained from peripheral blood or thyroid tissue (not recorded which). These receptors originate from an adult man with Graves' hyperthyroidism.

The J gene is TRBJ2-2, the V gene TRBV7-8, with D tentatively TRBD1 or TRBD2 (5 bases each). V shed 7 bases and J shed 9 bases, with 27 bases lying between them. CDR3 length: 17 amino acids. Germline-derived CDR1 and CDR2 are SGHVS and FQNEAQ. CDR3 nucleotides: TGTGCCAGCAACAAGGCCGGGGCCGGGATGATTCTACGGGAGCTGTTTTTT. It is translated as CASNKAGAGMILRELFF.

The chain is built from TRBV6-2 or TRBV6-3 and TRBJ2-2; perhaps D is TRBD1 or TRBD2 (6 bases each). This CDR3 region has 15 residues. The V gene's germline CDR1 is MNHEY and CDR2 SVGEGT. Trimming stripped 7 bases from V and 3 bases from J, with 15 bases between. The DNA for the CDR3 is TGTGCCAGCAACCCCGGGGGCTCGTACACCGGGGAGCTGTTTTTT. Its translation is CASNPGGSYTGELFF.

This clonotype was found a few times. The CDR3 protein is CASSLADRGNYEQYF. CDR3 nucleotides: TGTGCCAGCAGTTTGGCTGACAGAGGAAATTACGAGCAGTACTTC. The chain links TRBV12-3 or TRBV12-4 to TRBJ2-7; weak D call: TRBD1 (5 bases). The CDR3 has 15 residues. V gave up 3 bases and J gave up 4 bases, with 16 bases separating them.

In its sample, this clonotype was seen many times. The V call is TRBV7-2, the J call TRBJ1-5, with 7 bases identical to TRBD1. CDR1 SGHTA and CDR2 FQGNSA come from the germline V gene. There are 15 residues in the CDR3. The V segment lost 3 bases and the J segment 7 bases; nucleotides outside the gene matches: 9. The CDR3 here is CASSLIVGGQQPQHF. The CDR3 coding sequence is TGTGCCAGCAGCTTGATTGTAGGGGGCCAACAGCCCCAGCATTTT.

With respect to this clonotype: Because it lacks the conserved phenylalanine or tryptophan at the end, this CDR3 is likely a read error. This chain uses TRBV25-1 with TRBJ2-6; D is ambiguous. The CDR3 has 14 amino acids. CDR1 is MGHDK, CDR2 SYGVNS, per germline. V was pared by 5 bases and J by 2 bases, with 7 bases between. CDR3 in amino acids: CASSLGAGANVLTS. For the CDR3, the DNA is TGTGCCAGCAGTTTAGGAGCTGGGGCCAACGTCCTGACTTCC.

This clonotype was recorded at least ten times. This chain links TRBV19 with TRBJ1-2; unclear D gene. The CDR3 length is 12 residues. Germline CDR1 is LNHDA and CDR2 is SQIVND (reference sequence). The V end lost 6 bases, the J end lost 2 bases, and 7 bases lay between the germline ends. CDR3 sequence: CASSSGNYGYTF. CDR3 DNA sequence: TGTGCCAGTAGCTCAGGAAACTATGGCTACACCTTC.

This clonotype turned up a few times. V and J are TRBV11-3 and TRBJ1-6, with a possible D match to TRBD1 (6 bases). V gave up 0 bases and J gave up 14 bases, with 11 bases separating them. Germline CDR1 and CDR2: SGHNT and YENEEA. This CDR3 is built from 13 residues. The CDR3 DNA reads TGTGCCAGCAGCTTAGATCCGGGGGCCACCCTCCACTTT. Its protein is CASSLDPGATLHF.

This clonotype was seen ten or more times. The gene calls are TRBV2 and TRBJ1-6; TRBD1 matches 7 bases. There are 13 residues in the CDR3. V trimming: 7 bases; J trimming: 7 bases; junction bases outside the gene matches: 4. Germline CDR1 reads SNHLY; CDR2 reads FYNNEI. This chain's CDR3 is CASKRQGNSPLHF. As DNA, the CDR3 is TGTGCCAGCAAGAGACAGGGAAATTCACCCCTCCACTTT.

This clonotype was observed at least ten times. This rearrangement joins TRBV6-2 or TRBV6-3 to TRBJ2-7; D perhaps matches TRBD1 (6 bases). The CDR3 covers 14 residues. Germline V lookup: CDR1 MNHEY, CDR2 SVGEGT. V was pared by 5 bases and J by 3 bases, with 14 bases between. For the CDR3, the DNA is TGTGCCAGCAGTACCGACTACAGGGTCTACGAGCAGTACTTC. Translated: CASSTDYRVYEQYF.

This clonotype was counted a few times. This chain connects TRBV29-1 to TRBJ2-5, with TRBD2 as a possible D gene (7 bases). V was cut by 3 bases and J by 1 base, with 18 bases left in between. This CDR3 region has 16 residues. Germline V CDR1 and CDR2: SQVTM, ANQGSEA. Here the CDR3 DNA reads TGCAGCGTTGATCAGCGCGCGGGGGCCAGCCAAGAGACCCAGTACTTC. This translates into CSVDQRAGASQETQYF.

This clonotype was recorded many times. The rearrangement joins TRBV7-2 to TRBJ2-5; 13 bases line up with TRBD2. The J segment lost 5 bases and the V segment lost 7 bases, leaving 13 bases of the junction unmatched. The CDR3 consists of 17 residues. Germline V CDR1 and CDR2: SGHTA, FQGNSA. The CDR3 coding sequence is TGTGCCAGCACCGAAGGGTGGACTAGCGGGAGCCGGGAGACCCAGTACTTC. It encodes CASTEGWTSGSRETQYF.